These T cell receptor beta chains were read from a single sample in a study of metastatic and nonmetastatic thyroid tumors. MiXCR reprocessed the PCR reads for TCRdb. Of over 10,000 clones listed, more than 20% are singletons. What was sequenced was blood. The receptors derive from a male donor with papillary thyroid cancer or a benign thyroid nodule (not recorded which). Some clones in this sample may be carry-over from other donors' samples. The CDR3 runs from the conserved cysteine through the conserved F or W. The order of the fields is D gene, V gene, J gene, clone size, CDR3 protein, CDR3 DNA. A D gene is named only where the DNA matches it firmly. Where a row states a size, it is once, few, many or the class of an expanded clone; other rows omit it.

.,TRBV20-1,TRBJ2-1,many,CSARARLDGRDEQFF,TGCAGTGCTAGAGCAAGACTAGACGGTAGGGATGAGCAGTTCTTC
.,TRBV2,TRBJ1-3,few,CASSRSGGNTIYF,TGTGCCAGCAGCCGCAGTGGAGGAAACACCATATATTTT
.,TRBV28,TRBJ2-2,.,CASSLVGSHVTGELFF,TGTGCCAGCAGTTTAGTCGGGAGTCATGTCACCGGGGAGCTGTTTTTT
.,TRBV6-4,TRBJ1-5,medium-sized,CASSDATVPSNQPQHF,TGTGCCAGCAGTGACGCGACAGTCCCGAGCAATCAGCCCCAGCATTTT
.,TRBV6-1,TRBJ2-1,few,CATQTTAGWNEQFF,TGTGCCACCCAGACCACCGCAGGGTGGAATGAGCAGTTCTTC
TRBD2,TRBV19,TRBJ2-3,once,CASSPLTGTSGSLMNTQYF,TGTGCCAGTAGCCCTCTGACAGGCACTAGCGGGAGTTTAATGAATACGCAGTATTTT
.,TRBV10-1,TRBJ2-1,.,CASSDPDGFTPNEQFF,TGCGCCAGCAGTGATCCGGACGGATTCACCCCCAATGAGCAGTTCTTC
.,TRBV5-4,TRBJ2-1,many,CASSWPVPGNNEQFF,TGTGCCAGCAGCTGGCCCGTGCCAGGGAACAATGAGCAGTTCTTC
.,TRBV5-1,TRBJ2-7,many,CASSLGQDGYEQYF,TGCGCCAGCAGCTTGGGGCAGGACGGATACGAGCAGTACTTC
TRBD1,TRBV6-6,TRBJ1-6,few,CASSYSRTGRTYNSPLHF,TGTGCCAGCAGTTACTCGCGGACAGGGAGGACCTATAATTCACCCCTCCACTTT
TRBD1,TRBV6-1,TRBJ2-6,.,CASTHVTGSGANVLTF,TGTGCCAGCACGCACGTGACAGGGTCTGGGGCCAACGTCCTGACTTTC
.,TRBV6-5,TRBJ2-7,few,CASSSMSEQYF,TGTGCCAGCAGTTCCATGTCCGAGCAGTACTTC
TRBD1,TRBV6-1,TRBJ2-7,.,CASSEALVRGLSYEQYF,TGTGCCAGCAGTGAAGCGCTGGTCAGGGGGCTATCCTACGAGCAGTACTTC
.,TRBV6-2/TRBV6-3,TRBJ2-1,many,CASSPLDYGYNEQFF,TGTGCCAGCAGCCCCCTAGATTATGGCTACAATGAGCAGTTCTTC
.,TRBV18,TRBJ2-7,many,CASSNREGVNEQYF,TGTGCCAGCTCTAACAGGGAGGGTGTGAACGAGCAGTACTTC
TRBD1,TRBV2,TRBJ2-5,few,CASSGTGSGETQYF,TGTGCCAGCAGTGGGACAGGTTCGGGGGAGACCCAGTACTTC
.,TRBV7-8,TRBJ1-5,.,CASSAGGVTYQPQHF,TGTGCCAGCAGCGCCGGGGGGGTCACGTATCAGCCCCAGCATTTT
.,TRBV6-1,TRBJ1-5,few,CASSEEGGSNQPQHF,TGTGCCAGCAGTGAGGAGGGGGGTAGCAATCAGCCTCAGCATTTT
.,TRBV2,TRBJ1-1,few,CASREQGSGNTEAFF,TGTGCCAGCAGGGAACAGGGCTCGGGGAACACTGAAGCTTTCTTT
.,TRBV5-1,TRBJ2-5,.,CASSWSRAERGETQYF,TGCGCCAGCAGCTGGAGCCGCGCCGAACGGGGAGAGACCCAGTACTTC
TRBD2,TRBV20-1,TRBJ2-3,.,CSASFSGARDTQYF,TGCAGTGCTAGTTTTAGCGGGGCTCGGGATACGCAGTATTTT
.,TRBV6-1,TRBJ2-5,few,CVSQGGRRETQYF,TGTGTCAGCCAGGGGGGGAGGAGAGAGACCCAGTACTTC
.,TRBV19,TRBJ2-7,few,CASSIPGRVSYEQYF,TGTGCCAGTAGTATCCCAGGACGGGTCTCCTACGAGCAGTACTTC
.,TRBV20-1,TRBJ1-2,.,CSASPPSLLGGYTF,TGCAGTGCCTCCCCCCCCAGCCTCCTGGGTGGCTACACCTTC
.,TRBV5-1,TRBJ2-2,.,CASSLGPRTNTGELFF,TGCGCCAGCAGCTTGGGTCCAAGAACAAACACCGGGGAGCTGTTTTTT
.,TRBV19,TRBJ1-2,medium-sized,CATKGLSDYGYTF,TGTGCCACCAAAGGGCTATCGGACTATGGCTACACCTTC
.,TRBV12-3/TRBV12-4,TRBJ2-2,few,CASSQRPPQGTGELFF,TGTGCCAGCAGCCAACGACCCCCACAGGGAACCGGGGAGCTGTTTTTT
.,TRBV5-1,TRBJ1-1,.,CASSLEGQNTEAFF,TGCGCCAGCAGCTTGGAGGGACAGAACACTGAAGCTTTCTTT
.,TRBV27,TRBJ2-2,.,CASSVTTHNGELFF,TGTGCCAGCAGTGTGACTACTCACAACGGGGAGCTGTTTTTT
.,TRBV30,TRBJ1-1,few,CAWNPGDLNTEAFF,TGTGCCTGGAACCCAGGGGACCTGAACACTGAAGCTTTCTTT
.,TRBV4-3,TRBJ2-3,.,CASGQDSTPSDTQYF,TGCGCCAGCGGCCAAGATTCGACCCCTTCAGATACGCAGTATTTT
.,TRBV11-1,TRBJ2-1,.,CASSLRVGPRNEQFF,TGTGCCAGCAGCTTACGGGTTGGACCTCGGAATGAGCAGTTCTTC
.,TRBV10-1,TRBJ1-1,many,CASSGTFNTEAFF,TGCGCCAGCAGTGGGACGTTTAACACTGAAGCTTTCTTT
TRBD2,TRBV27,TRBJ2-1,few,CASTTSGSGDEQFF,TGTGCCAGCACCACTAGCGGGAGTGGTGATGAGCAGTTCTTC
.,TRBV3-1,TRBJ2-5,.,CASSQALYSLSQYF,TGTGCCAGCAGCCAAGCCCTCTATAGCCTTTCCCAGTACTTC
.,TRBV6-1,TRBJ2-7,medium-sized,CASSPQTSGSTYEQYF,TGTGCCAGCAGTCCCCAGACTTCGGGGTCAACCTACGAGCAGTACTTC
TRBD1,TRBV5-4,TRBJ2-5,many,CASSLGQGAETQYF,TGTGCCAGCAGCTTGGGGCAGGGGGCGGAGACCCAGTACTTC
TRBD1,TRBV2,TRBJ2-2,once,CASTGDRGATGELFF,TGTGCCAGCACGGGGGACAGGGGTGCAACCGGGGAACTGTTTTTT
.,TRBV15,TRBJ1-2,few,CATSIEVGGYGYTF,TGTGCCACCAGCATTGAGGTGGGAGGATATGGCTACACCTTC
TRBD2,TRBV6-5,TRBJ2-1,few,CASSYYPGRGNEQFF,TGTGCCAGCAGTTACTATCCCGGGAGGGGAAATGAGCAGTTCTTC
.,TRBV12-3/TRBV12-4,TRBJ2-7,.,CASSDAGWGEQYF,TGTGCCAGCAGTGACGCGGGTTGGGGAGAGCAGTACTTC
TRBD2,TRBV6-1,TRBJ2-2,.,CASRQRGPVTGELFF,TGTGCCAGCAGGCAGCGGGGGCCGGTCACCGGGGAGCTGTTTTTT
TRBD1,TRBV2,TRBJ1-5,medium-sized,CASSRDRGRQPQHF,TGTGCCAGCAGCCGGGACAGGGGGCGTCAGCCCCAGCATTTT
.,TRBV30,TRBJ1-1,.,CAWRGKGFTEAFF,TGTGCCTGGAGGGGGAAGGGGTTCACTGAAGCTTTCTTT
TRBD2,TRBV20-1,TRBJ2-3,few,CSARSGIAGDTDTQYF,TGCAGTGCTAGATCAGGAATAGCGGGAGACACAGATACGCAGTATTTT
TRBD2,TRBV20-1,TRBJ2-1,.,CSARLADHEQFF,TGCAGTGCTCGGCTAGCGGACCATGAGCAGTTCTTC
.,TRBV6-1,TRBJ2-1,few,CASSEARDDEQFF,TGTGCCAGCAGTGAAGCAAGGGATGATGAGCAGTTCTTC
TRBD1,TRBV19,TRBJ1-2,.,CASSEGADYGYTF,TGTGCCAGTAGCGAGGGGGCGGACTATGGCTACACCTTC
.,TRBV19,TRBJ2-2,few,CASSVLAAREELFF,TGTGCCAGTAGTGTTTTAGCGGCCCGAGAGGAGCTGTTTTTT
TRBD1,TRBV11-2,TRBJ2-2,.,CASRDWRTGVLDGELFF,TGTGCCAGCAGGGATTGGAGGACAGGGGTTTTGGACGGGGAGCTGTTTTTT
TRBD1,TRBV6-1,TRBJ1-2,few,CASSEGTGGYGYTF,TGTGCCAGCAGTGAAGGGACAGGGGGCTATGGCTACACATTC
.,TRBV25-1,TRBJ1-5,.,CASSEVVQGSNQPQHF,TGTGCCAGCAGTGAAGTAGTACAGGGAAGCAATCAGCCCCAGCATTTT